Each of the 21 T cell receptor beta chains below was sequenced from the same sample in a study of cytomegalovirus exposure and HLA in healthy donors. This PCR relied on a set of 60 Vbeta primers and 13 Jbeta primers. The method was immunoSEQ multiplex PCR; TCRdb's version includes in-frame clones alone and lacks a portion of them. The profile shows about 200,000 clones, about 70% of them singletons. What was sequenced was PBMCs. These TCRs come from a middle-aged man in good health and CMV-seropositive.

This sequence joins TRBV6-1 and TRBJ2-7; perhaps TRBD2 as D (6 bases). Trimming removed 1 base at V and 0 bases at J, with 10 bases between. Germline loops: CDR1 MNHNS, CDR2 SASEGT. There are 15 residues in the CDR3. This CDR3 is CASSEGAGSSYEQYF. The DNA for the CDR3 is TGTGCCAGCAGTGAAGGGGCGGGGAGCTCCTACGAGCAGTACTTC.

The chain uses TRBV2 and TRBJ1-3, with TRBD1 matching 8 bases. In germline, CDR1 is SNHLY, CDR2 FYNNEI. This CDR3 region has 14 residues. V shed 7 bases, J shed 4 bases, and the junction held 6 bases outside the gene matches. The CDR3 is CASNSGTGGNTIYF. The DNA of the CDR3 is TGTGCCAGCAATTCCGGGACAGGCGGAAACACCATATATTTT.

The chain links TRBV7-2 to TRBJ1-3; no clear D gene. The germline CDR1 and CDR2 sequences are SGHTA and FQGNSA. The CDR3 has 15 amino acids. Trimming left V 1 base short and J 1 base short, with 8 bases between. CDR3 sequence (DNA): TGTGCCAGCAGCTTAGATCTCCGGTCTGGAAACACCATATATTTT. Translation: CASSLDLRSGNTIYF. The entire variable domain, with the rest obtained from reference TRBV7-2 and TRBJ1-3, is as follows: GAGVSQSPSNKVTEKGKDVELRCDPISGHTALYWYRQSLGQGLEFLIYFQGNSAPDKSGLPSDRFSAERTGGSVSTLTIQRTQQEDSAVYLCASSLDLRSGNTIYFGEGSWLTVV.

The rearrangement uses TRBV7-3 and TRBJ2-1; D may be TRBD1 (7 bases). Trimming cost V 5 bases and J 10 bases, with 18 bases left between them. The CDR3 consists of 14 residues. Germline V gives CDR1 SGHTA, CDR2 FQGTGA. The CDR3 here is CASSVQGDLAEQFF. In DNA, the CDR3 is TGTGCCAGCAGCGTCCAGGGGGACCTAGCGGAGCAGTTCTTC.

This clone was counted once. This chain joins TRBV6-1 and TRBJ2-3, with 11 nucleotides matching TRBD1. The CDR3 loop spans 17 amino acids. The trim removed 4 bases at V and 3 bases at J, leaving 9 bases unmatched. Germline values: CDR1 MNHNS, CDR2 SASEGT. The CDR3 spells CASSGGWGTGGTDTQYF. CDR3 sequence (DNA): TGTGCCAGCAGTGGGGGTTGGGGGACAGGGGGAACAGATACGCAGTATTTT.

This clone was seen a handful of times. Here the CDR3 reads CASSAGTGEKLFF. In nucleotides, the CDR3 is TGCGCCAGCAGCGCGGGGACAGGTGAAAAACTGTTTTTT. The V call is TRBV5-1, the J call TRBJ1-4; 8 bases fit TRBD1. The germline CDR1 and CDR2 sequences are SGHRS and YFSETQ. The CDR3 length is 13 residues. V lost 4 bases to trimming and J lost 7 bases; unmatched junction nucleotides: 3.

The J gene is TRBJ1-2, the V gene TRBV9, with a weak D call TRBD1 (5 bases). Between the trimmed V and J ends, which lost 3 bases and 3 bases, there was a span of 12 bases. CDR1 and CDR2 from the germline V gene are SGDLS and YYNGEE. The CDR3 runs to 14 residues. The CDR3 here is CASSAKDTYYGYTF. In nucleotides, the CDR3 is TGTGCCAGCAGCGCAAAGGACACTTACTATGGCTACACCTTC.

The chain joins TRBV11-2 to TRBJ1-1; D possibly corresponds to TRBD1 (6 bases). The CDR3 has 13 residues. The V and J ends lost 0 bases and 14 bases respectively, with 16 bases between them. Germline V gene sequence: CDR1 SGHAT, CDR2 FQNNGV. The CDR3 reads CASSLDTGGDSFF. The CDR3 DNA reads TGTGCCAGCAGCTTAGATACGGGGGGCGACTCCTTCTTT.

The rearrangement links TRBV29-1 to TRBJ2-7, with 8 nucleotides matching TRBD2. V lost 5 bases and J lost 2; bases outside the gene matches: 2. The CDR3 totals 12 residues. CDR1 and CDR2 from the germline V gene are SQVTM and ANQGSEA. The CDR3 region has the DNA TGCAGCGTTTCGGGGGGGCCCTACGAGCAGTACTTC. Translation gives CSVSGGPYEQYF.

This chain joins TRBV2 and TRBJ1-5; TRBD1 matches at 7 bases. The V gene end was trimmed by 4 bases and the J gene end by 1 base; junction bases not matched to a gene: 4. This CDR3 spans 15 amino acids. CDR1 and CDR2 (germline): SNHLY, FYNNEI. This chain's CDR3 is CASSGQGASNQPQHF. CDR3 DNA sequence: TGTGCCAGCAGTGGACAGGGAGCAAGCAATCAGCCCCAGCATTTT.

The chain recombines TRBV4-2 with TRBJ2-3; TRBD2 matches at 10 bases. The junction had 7 bases not matched to a gene; V was cut back by 2 bases and J by 2 bases. The germline CDR1 and CDR2 sequences are LGHNA and YNFKEQ. The CDR3 contains 17 residues. DNA for the CDR3: TGTGCCAGCAGCCAACAGGCTAGCGGGGGCCCCACAGATACGCAGTATTTT. It specifies CASSQQASGGPTDTQYF.

The rearrangement links TRBV13 to TRBJ2-1; D is possibly TRBD1 (6 bases). The CDR3 consists of 13 residues. V lost 5 bases and J 9 bases, leaving 14 bases between the germline ends. Germline V gene sequence: CDR1 PRHDT, CDR2 FYEKMQ (reference sequence). Here the CDR3 DNA reads TGTGCCAGCAGCCCCCGTGGCAGGGGTGAGCAGTTCTTC. Translated, it gives CASSPRGRGEQFF.

This clone was counted a single time. The J gene is TRBJ2-3, the V gene TRBV11-3, with D maybe TRBD2 (5 bases). Germline V gene lookup returns CDR1 SGHNT and CDR2 YENEEA. The CDR3 loop spans 14 amino acids. Trimming shortened V by 8 bases and J by 4 bases, and 16 bases separated the two germline ends. Here the CDR3 reads CASGLAGLPDTQYF. The CDR3 region has the DNA TGTGCCAGCGGCCTTGCGGGTTTGCCAGATACGCAGTATTTT.

This clone was counted between two and nine times. The chain employs TRBV29-1 and TRBJ1-2; D may be TRBD1 (6 bases). The CDR3 contains 12 residues. V was trimmed by 4 bases and J by 5 bases, leaving 11 bases between them. The germline CDR1 and CDR2 sequences are SQVTM and ANQGSEA. DNA for the CDR3: TGCAGCGTTGGGACAGAATTATATGGCTACACCTTC. Protein: CSVGTELYGYTF.

J is TRBJ1-3 and V is TRBV18; D is perhaps TRBD1 (6 bases). Germline V gene sequence: CDR1 KGHSH, CDR2 LQKENI. This CDR3 spans 16 amino acids. The ends were cut back, 3 bases at V and 1 base at J, with 13 bases in the middle. The CDR3 nucleotides are TGTGCCAGCTCACCGGGCAGGGGCTTATCTGGAAACACCATATATTTT. Residues: CASSPGRGLSGNTIYF.

A few counts support this clone. The rearrangement joins TRBV19 to TRBJ2-1, with D possibly being TRBD2 (5 bases). This CDR3 contains 14 residues. CDR1 is LNHDA, CDR2 SQIVND, per germline (reference sequence). Trimming stripped 3 bases from V and 6 bases from J, with 12 bases between. For the CDR3, the DNA is TGTGCCAGTAGTATTTCGGGGATACCCAATGAGCAGTTCTTC. Amino acids: CASSISGIPNEQFF.

This chain connects TRBV18 to TRBJ2-7, with D unclear. The CDR3 loop spans 13 amino acids. Germline CDR1 reads KGHSH; CDR2 reads LQKENI. Trimming pared 6 bases from V and 2 bases from J, leaving 11 bases between. The CDR3 DNA follows: TGTGCCAGCTCCACATTGGCAACCTACGAGCAGTACTTC. It specifies CASSTLATYEQYF. Full variable domain (rest looked up from reference TRBV18 and TRBJ2-7): NAGVMQNPRHLVRRRGQEARLRCSPMKGHSHVYWYRQLPEEGLKFMVYLQKENIIDESGMPKERFSAEFPKEGPSILRIQQVVRGDSAAYFCASSTLATYEQYFGPGTRLTVT.

The chain recombines TRBV7-9 with TRBJ1-4; the D is unclear. Trimming took 10 bases from V and 8 from J, leaving 14 bases between them. CDR1 is SEHNR, CDR2 FQNEAQ, per germline (reference sequence). This CDR3 is built from 12 residues. As DNA, the CDR3 is TGTGCCACCACCTCGGGGAGAGAAAAACTGTTTTTT. Translation: CATTSGREKLFF. Looking up the rest from reference TRBV7-9 and TRBJ1-4 gives the full variable domain: DTGVSQNPRHKITKRGQNVTFRCDPISEHNRLYWYRQTLGQGPEFLTYFQNEAQLEKSRLLSDRFSAERPKGSFSTLEIQRTEQGDSAMYLCATTSGREKLFFGSGTQLSVL.

The rearrangement links TRBV12-5 to TRBJ2-5; 7 positions agree with TRBD1. The V and J ends lost 6 bases and 2 bases, in that order; junction bases with no gene match: 3. CDR3 size: 13 residues. Germline CDR1 reads LGHNT; CDR2 reads FRNRAP. CDR3 loop: CASGGTVQETQYF. CDR3 nucleotides: TGTGCTAGTGGGGGGACAGTACAAGAGACCCAGTACTTC.

The chain couples TRBV7-8 to TRBJ2-3; possible D gene TRBD1, 6 bases. Germline CDR1 and CDR2: SGHVS and FQNEAQ. The CDR3 has 14 amino acids. Trimming took 2 bases from V and 1 from J, leaving 7 bases between them. CDR3 in DNA: TGTGCCAGCAGCTTAACAGGGCGCACAGATACGCAGTATTTT. This gives the protein CASSLTGRTDTQYF.

The chain recombines TRBV28 with TRBJ2-5, with D unclear. The J call is doubtful: the DNA matches TRBJ2-7 better. Germline values: CDR1 MDHEN, CDR2 SYDVKM. CDR3 length: 14 residues. The CDR3 protein is CASSTLGTSYEQYF. The CDR3 region has the DNA TGTGCCAGCAGCACCCTAGGTACTTCCTACGAGCAGTACTTC.